This T cell receptor (beta chain) was obtained from a study of T cells after somatic rescue of genetic block. Measured with immunoSEQ multiplex PCR; TCRdb has only the in-frame clones, and not every one. This table holds under 150,000 clones, 80% to 95% found once. Sequencing used peripheral blood mononuclear cells (PBMCs). This clonotype was sampled from a woman in her late teens or twenties.

The CDR3 DNA reads TGTGCCTGGAGTACGCAGGGGGCTCAGCCCCAGCATTTT. Residues: CAWSTQGAQPQHF. The J gene is TRBJ1-5, the V gene TRBV30; 8 bases align to TRBD1. CDR1 and CDR2 (germline): GTSNPN, SVGIG (reference sequence). Losses at the gene ends were 2 bases for V and 6 bases for J; bases not matched to a gene: 3. The CDR3 loop spans 13 amino acids. Full variable domain (rest looked up from reference TRBV30 and TRBJ1-5): SQTIHQWPATLVQPVGSPLSLECTVEGTSNPNLYWYRQAAGRGLQLLFYSVGIGQISSEVPQNLSASRPQDRQFILSSKKLLLSDSGFYLCAWSTQGAQPQHFGDGTRLSIL.